Presented here are 27 T cell receptor beta chains from one specimen sequenced in a study of patients and donors after allogeneic stem cell transplantation. TCRdb re-called the RT-PCR reads through MiXCR, storing one row per CDR3 protein. The sample shows several thousand distinct CDR3 sequences, 20% to 25% of them seen only once. Source material: blood, either unsorted or a sorted T cell fraction (not recorded which). The source is a human donor who was either an allogeneic HSCT recipient or a stem cell or donor lymphocyte infusion donor (not recorded which). It is not recorded whose cells these are; they may come from a transplant donor.

This clonotype has a handful of counts. This sequence joins TRBV30 and TRBJ2-1; 12 nucleotides line up with TRBD2. The V segment lost 6 bases and the J segment 3 bases; nucleotides outside the gene matches: 3. The CDR3 is made up of 14 amino acids. CDR1 GTSNPN and CDR2 SVGIG come from the germline V gene (reference sequence). CDR3 in amino acids: CACTGLAGYNEQFF. The CDR3 DNA sequence: TGTGCCTGTACGGGACTAGCGGGCTACAATGAGCAGTTCTTC.

Sample share makes this clonotype medium-sized. The gene calls are TRBV7-2 and TRBJ2-1, with D uncertain. The V gene's germline CDR1 is SGHTA and CDR2 FQGNSA. The CDR3 covers 12 residues. V lost 1 base to trimming and J lost 6 bases, with 4 bases between them. The CDR3 DNA sequence: TGTGCCAGCAGCTTAGACTTCAATGAGCAGTTCTTC. Amino acid sequence: CASSLDFNEQFF.

This clonotype was detected only a few times. The chain's CDR3 is CSATSWDQYTDTQYF. The CDR3 nucleotides are TGCAGTGCTACTTCCTGGGATCAGTACACAGATACGCAGTATTTT. This chain uses TRBV20-1 with TRBJ2-3; no clear D. The CDR3 has 15 amino acids. Germline values: CDR1 DFQATT, CDR2 SNEGSKA (reference sequence). The ends were cut back, 4 bases at V and 2 bases at J, with 16 bases in the middle.

This clonotype was seen more than once but under ten times. The V call is TRBV5-8, the J call TRBJ1-1, with TRBD1 as a possible D gene (5 bases). From germline, CDR1 is SGHTS and CDR2 YDEGEE. V was shortened by 4 bases and J by 7 bases, with 14 bases between the two germline ends. This CDR3 region has 13 residues. The CDR3 spells CASSPMAGIEAFF. CDR3 DNA: TGTGCCAGCAGCCCCATGGCAGGGATTGAAGCTTTCTTT. The variable domain in full, completed from reference TRBV5-8 and TRBJ1-1, reads EAGVTQSPTHLIKTRGQQATLRCSPISGHTSVYWYQQALGLGLQFLLWYDEGEERNRGNFPPRFSGRQFPNYSSELNVNALELEDSALYLCASSPMAGIEAFFGQGTRLTVV.

By sample fraction, this clonotype is large. The chain uses TRBV7-2 and TRBJ2-3; D gene ambiguous. CDR3 length: 12 amino acids. Trimming took 1 base from V and 4 from J, leaving 3 bases between them. The germline V gene encodes CDR1 SGHTA and CDR2 FQGNSA. In DNA, the CDR3 is TGTGCCAGCAGCTTAGTCCCAGATACGCAGTATTTT. Encoded protein: CASSLVPDTQYF. Combining the CDR3 with reference TRBV7-2 and TRBJ2-3 gives the whole variable domain GAGVSQSPSNKVTEKGKDVELRCDPISGHTALYWYRQSLGQGLEFLIYFQGNSAPDKSGLPSDRFSAERTGGSVSTLTIQRTQQEDSAVYLCASSLVPDTQYFGPGTRLTVL.

This clonotype was seen only a few times. This chain connects TRBV7-9 to TRBJ2-2; 10 positions match TRBD1. The V and J ends lost 5 bases and 4 bases, in that order; junction bases with no gene match: 4. CDR1 and CDR2 from the germline V gene are SEHNR and FQNEAQ (reference sequence). The CDR3 consists of 15 residues. The CDR3 is CASSPGTGVTGELFF. The CDR3 DNA is TGTGCCAGCAGCCCCGGGACAGGGGTCACCGGGGAGCTGTTTTTT.

The CDR3 nucleotides read TGTGCCAGCAGCACGGGCCTAGCGGCGTTCGGTGAGCAGTACTTC. Translation: CASSTGLAAFGEQYF. The J gene is TRBJ2-7, the V gene TRBV5-4, with TRBD2 matching 7 bases. The length of the CDR3 is 15 residues. V lost 4 bases to trimming and J lost 7 bases; unmatched junction nucleotides: 14. Per the germline V gene, CDR1 is SGHNT and CDR2 is YYREEE (reference sequence). The full variable domain, completed using reference TRBV5-4 and TRBJ2-7, is ETGVTQSPTHLIKTRGQQVTLRCSSQSGHNTVSWYQQALGQGPQFIFQYYREEENGRGNFPPRFSGLQFPNYSSELNVNALELDDSALYLCASSTGLAAFGEQYFGPGTRLTVT.

This clonotype came up a few times. V gene TRBV7-2 combines with J gene TRBJ1-2, with D unclear. Germline lookup yields CDR1 SGHTA and CDR2 FQGNSA. V was shortened by 5 bases and J by 4 bases, with 2 bases between the two germline ends. The CDR3 consists of 10 residues. The CDR3 DNA is TGTGCCAGCAGCAGCTATGGCTACACCTTC. It encodes CASSSYGYTF.

In this sample, this clonotype turned up a few times. The chain joins TRBV7-3 to TRBJ2-3; possibly TRBD1 for D (6 bases). Trimming pared 2 bases from V and 2 bases from J, leaving 11 bases between. The germline gives CDR1 SGHTA, CDR2 FQGTGA. The CDR3 runs to 15 residues. The chain's CDR3 is CASSLAGASTDTQYF. CDR3 nucleotide sequence: TGTGCCAGCAGCTTAGCAGGGGCGTCCACAGATACGCAGTATTTT.

The V and J genes are TRBV6-6 and TRBJ1-2, with D possibly matching TRBD1 (5 bases). The CDR3 runs 13 residues. Germline V gene data show CDR1 as MNHNY and CDR2 as SVGAGI (reference sequence). Trimming cost V 6 bases and J 6 bases, with 14 bases left between them. CDR3 protein: CASSRPPGHGYTF. The CDR3 nucleotides read TGTGCCAGCAGCCGACCCCCAGGGCATGGCTACACCTTC.

This clonotype is judged medium-sized. The genes are TRBV6-1 and TRBJ1-1; TRBD1 agrees at 8 bases. With 6 bases clipped from V and 7 bases from J, the junction kept 7 bases outside the gene matches. The CDR3 extends over 13 amino acids. The germline V gene encodes CDR1 MNHNS and CDR2 SASEGT. The CDR3 protein is CASRDKDRDEAFF. CDR3 in DNA: TGTGCCAGCAGAGATAAGGACAGGGATGAAGCTTTCTTT.

This clonotype was counted between two and nine times. The chain couples TRBV5-5 to TRBJ2-5; D may be TRBD2 (6 bases). V lost 3 bases to trimming and J lost 4 bases, with 10 bases between them. There are 13 residues in the CDR3. Germline V gene sequence: CDR1 SGHKS, CDR2 YYEKEE (reference sequence). CDR3 amino acids: CASSWMGGETQYF. CDR3 sequence (DNA): TGTGCCAGCAGCTGGATGGGGGGAGAGACCCAGTACTTC.

This clonotype is labeled as medium-sized. This chain uses TRBV4-3 with TRBJ1-3; the D gene is possibly TRBD1 (5 bases). Between the trimmed V and J ends, which lost 0 bases and 0 bases, there was a span of 12 bases. Germline assignment: CDR1 LGHNA and CDR2 YSLEER. The length of the CDR3 is 17 residues. The CDR3 DNA follows: TGCGCCAGCAGCCAAGACGCAGGGCGTATCTCTGGAAACACCATATATTTT. It encodes CASSQDAGRISGNTIYF.

This chain uses TRBV19 with TRBJ1-1; D gene uncertain. Germline CDR1 is LNHDA and CDR2 is SQIVND (reference sequence). V was cut by 5 bases and J by 3 bases, with 10 bases left in between. The length of the CDR3 is 13 residues. The CDR3 here is CASSPFVDTEAFF. As DNA, the CDR3 is TGTGCCAGTAGTCCCTTTGTGGACACTGAAGCTTTCTTT.

This clonotype occurred a few times. The CDR3 here is CASSHDSATEAFF. The CDR3 bases are TGTGCCAGCAGTCACGACTCGGCCACTGAAGCTTTCTTT. This sequence joins TRBV11-3 and TRBJ1-1, with D uncertain. V dropped 6 bases and J dropped 4 bases, with 12 bases sitting between them. Looked up from germline, CDR1 is SGHNT and CDR2 is YENEEA. The CDR3 length is 13 residues.

This chain connects TRBV27 to TRBJ2-1, with TRBD1 matching over 11 bases. V shed 5 bases and J 9 bases; nucleotides not matched to a gene: 9. CDR1 is MNHEY, CDR2 SMNVEV, per germline (reference sequence). The CDR3 is 15 residues long. The CDR3 nucleotides are TGTGCCAGCAGTCCGACCGGACAGGGGGCAGGTGAGCAGTTCTTC. The encoded protein is CASSPTGQGAGEQFF.

The chain carries TRBV5-6 and TRBJ1-2; D is unclear. In germline, CDR1 is SGHDT, CDR2 YYEEEE. The V end was cut by 0 bases, the J end by 0 bases, with 6 bases between. This CDR3 is built from 14 residues. DNA for the CDR3: TGTGCCAGCAGCTTGGGGATGGCTAACTATGGCTACACCTTC. Protein: CASSLGMANYGYTF.

This clonotype was found once. The gene calls are TRBV7-2 and TRBJ1-6; D ambiguous. The germline CDR1 and CDR2 sequences are SGHTA and FQGNSA. CDR3 length: 13 amino acids. Deletions cut 5 bases from V and 5 bases from J, with 7 bases between. The CDR3 reads CASSPGHNSPLHF. The CDR3 DNA follows: TGTGCCAGCAGCCCCGGGCATAATTCACCCCTCCACTTT.

V usage is TRBV11-3 and J usage is TRBJ1-2; 7 positions agree with TRBD1. Trimming removed 5 bases from V and 4 bases from J; junction bases left unmatched: 4. Germline V gene data show CDR1 as SGHNT and CDR2 as YENEEA. The CDR3 length is 13 residues. DNA for the CDR3: TGTGCCAGCAGCGCCCGGGACAGCTATGGCTACACCTTC. This sequence encodes CASSARDSYGYTF.

V usage is TRBV7-2 and J usage is TRBJ1-2, with 7 bases aligning to TRBD1. The ends lost 4 bases at V and 4 bases at J; junction bases unmatched: 9. Germline V gene data show CDR1 as SGHTA and CDR2 as FQGNSA. The CDR3 is made up of 15 amino acids. The CDR3 is CASSYSGTVSYGYTF. CDR3 bases: TGTGCCAGCAGCTATTCCGGGACAGTCTCCTATGGCTACACCTTC.

In nucleotides, the CDR3 is TGCAGTGCTAGTCCCCTCCTTGAATTGAACACTGAAGCTTTCTTT. Amino acid sequence: CSASPLLELNTEAFF. The chain links TRBV20-1 to TRBJ1-1; D is ambiguous. Germline CDR1 and CDR2: DFQATT and SNEGSKA (reference sequence). The V end was cut by 3 bases, the J end by 0 bases, with 14 bases between. There are 15 residues in the CDR3.

This clonotype is termed medium-sized. The CDR3 region is CASKAASGQSPYEQYF. In nucleotides, the CDR3 is TGTGCCAGCAAGGCGGCGAGCGGACAATCACCCTACGAGCAGTACTTC. The rearrangement joins TRBV27 to TRBJ2-7, with D possibly called TRBD1 or TRBD2 (5 bases each). CDR3 length equals 16 residues. CDR1 is MNHEY and CDR2 is SMNVEV in the germline V gene (reference sequence). The V end was cut by 7 bases, the J end by 2 bases, with 21 bases between.

This clonotype has a handful of counts. The chain combines TRBV7-6 with TRBJ2-5, with D possibly being TRBD1 (5 bases). There are 13 residues in the CDR3. V was trimmed by 1 base and J by 5 bases, leaving 8 bases between them. Germline CDR1 is SGHVS and CDR2 is FNYEAQ. Written as DNA, the CDR3 is TGTGCCAGCAGCTTAGAGTACAGGGAGACCCAGTACTTC. Residues: CASSLEYRETQYF.

The CDR3 loop reads CASSPGGAGGPDTQYF. CDR3 coding DNA: TGTGCCAGCAGCCCCGGGGGAGCGGGAGGGCCAGATACGCAGTATTTT. The chain has TRBV6-4 and TRBJ2-3, with TRBD2 matching 10 bases. V was clipped by 6 bases and J by 4 bases; unmatched bases: 10. Per germline, CDR1 MRHNA and CDR2 SNTAGT. The CDR3 extends over 16 amino acids.

This clonotype was counted between two and nine times. The chain carries TRBV24-1 and TRBJ2-3, with 8 bases matching TRBD1. The germline V gene encodes CDR1 KGHDR and CDR2 SFDVKD. This CDR3 spans 15 amino acids. The junction had 5 bases not matched to a gene; V was cut back by 4 bases and J by 3 bases. The CDR3 region is CATSDRGLWTDTQYF. The DNA of the CDR3 is TGTGCCACCAGTGACAGGGGGCTTTGGACAGATACGCAGTATTTT.

The gene calls are TRBV7-7 and TRBJ2-5; weak D call: TRBD2 (5 bases). V dropped 1 base and J dropped 5 bases, with 8 bases sitting between them. Germline loops: CDR1 SSHAT, CDR2 FNYEAQ (reference sequence). This CDR3 has 13 amino acids. The CDR3 DNA is TGTGCCAGCAGCTTAGGCGGGCCGGAGACCCAGTACTTC. This translates into CASSLGGPETQYF.

There are a few counts of this clonotype. The chain's CDR3 is CASSGGTRSSDTQYF. CDR3 nucleotide sequence: TGTGCCAGCAGCGGCGGGACTAGAAGCTCAGATACGCAGTATTTT. The gene calls are TRBV7-6 and TRBJ2-3; TRBD2 agrees at 8 bases. The J segment lost 4 bases and the V segment lost 5 bases, leaving 8 bases of the junction unmatched. The CDR3 runs 15 residues. Germline V gives CDR1 SGHVS, CDR2 FNYEAQ.